Sequencing of this T cell receptor beta chain was carried out in a study of identical twins. TCRdb passed the 5' RACE reads through MiXCR, listing each CDR3 protein once. In the table there are under 500,000 distinct CDR3 sequences, 13% to 15% of which are singletons. Germline V lookup: CDR1 SGDLS, CDR2 YYNGEE. The CDR3 extends over 10 amino acids. This clonotype was recorded many times. A junction boundary mismatches the germline segment, possibly from a read error. These records were also assigned to another study, of yellow fever vaccine responses in identical twins. That work adds: Twins' vaccine T cell responses reportedly seemed partly convergent and partly personalized.

This clonotype was sampled from a woman under 30 in good health. What was sequenced was CD4+ T cells sorted from blood. The chain has TRBV9 and TRBJ2-1; 7 nucleotides agree with TRBD2. The CDR3 DNA reads TGTGCCAGCAGCGTTTTCCCGGGGGGCTTC. Its protein product is CASSVFPGGF.